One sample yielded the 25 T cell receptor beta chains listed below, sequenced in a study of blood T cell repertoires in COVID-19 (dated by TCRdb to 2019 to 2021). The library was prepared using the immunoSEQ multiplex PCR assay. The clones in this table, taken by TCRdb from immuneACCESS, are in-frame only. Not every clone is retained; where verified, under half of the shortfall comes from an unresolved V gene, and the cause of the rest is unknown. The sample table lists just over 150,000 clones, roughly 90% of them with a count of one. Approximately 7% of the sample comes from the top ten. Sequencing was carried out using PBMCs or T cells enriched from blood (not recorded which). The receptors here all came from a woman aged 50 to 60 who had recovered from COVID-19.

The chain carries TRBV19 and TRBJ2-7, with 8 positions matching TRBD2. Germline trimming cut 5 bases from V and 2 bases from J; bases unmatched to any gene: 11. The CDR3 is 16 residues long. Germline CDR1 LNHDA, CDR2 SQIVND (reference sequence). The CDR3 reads CASSSPGTGGAYEQYF. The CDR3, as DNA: TGTGCCAGTAGTTCTCCCGGGACGGGGGGGGCCTACGAGCAGTACTTC. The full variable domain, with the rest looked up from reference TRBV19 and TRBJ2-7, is DGGITQSPKYLFRKEGQNVTLSCEQNLNHDAMYWYRQDPGQGLRLIYYSQIVNDFQKGDIAEGYSVSREKKESFPLTVTSAQKNPTAFYLCASSSPGTGGAYEQYFGPGTRLTVT.

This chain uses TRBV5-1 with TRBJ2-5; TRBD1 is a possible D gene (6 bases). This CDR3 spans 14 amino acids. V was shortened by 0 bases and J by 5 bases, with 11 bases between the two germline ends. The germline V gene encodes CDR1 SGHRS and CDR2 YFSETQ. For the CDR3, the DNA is TGCGCCAGCAGCTTGGGAGTTGGGGGCGAGACCCAGTACTTC. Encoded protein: CASSLGVGGETQYF.

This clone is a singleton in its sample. The CDR3: CAWGTGTGDLGETQYF. In DNA form, the CDR3 reads TGTGCCTGGGGGACCGGGACAGGGGATTTAGGAGAGACCCAGTACTTC. The chain couples TRBV30 to TRBJ2-5; 10 nucleotides align to TRBD1. The germline CDR1 and CDR2 sequences are GTSNPN and SVGIG (reference sequence). Trimming cost V 5 bases and J 4 bases; bases outside gene matches: 13. The CDR3 is 16 residues long.

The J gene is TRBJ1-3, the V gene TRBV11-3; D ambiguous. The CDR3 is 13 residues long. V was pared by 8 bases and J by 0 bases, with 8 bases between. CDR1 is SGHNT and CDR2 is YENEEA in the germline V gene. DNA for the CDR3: TGTGCCAGCGGAGGGTACTCTGGAAACACCATATATTTT. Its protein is CASGGYSGNTIYF.

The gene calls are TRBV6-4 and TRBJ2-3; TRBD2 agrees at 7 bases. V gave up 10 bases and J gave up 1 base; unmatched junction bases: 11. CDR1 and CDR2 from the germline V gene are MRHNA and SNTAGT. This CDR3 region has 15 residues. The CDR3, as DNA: TGTGCCACCAGCCGGGAGGTAGCGCGCACAGATACGCAGTATTTT. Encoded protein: CATSREVARTDTQYF.

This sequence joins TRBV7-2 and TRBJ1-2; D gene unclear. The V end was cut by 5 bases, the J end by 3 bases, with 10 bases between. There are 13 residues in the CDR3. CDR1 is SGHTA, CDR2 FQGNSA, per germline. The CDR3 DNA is TGTGCCAGCAGCGGGCTCGGGGACTATGGCTACACCTTC. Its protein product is CASSGLGDYGYTF.

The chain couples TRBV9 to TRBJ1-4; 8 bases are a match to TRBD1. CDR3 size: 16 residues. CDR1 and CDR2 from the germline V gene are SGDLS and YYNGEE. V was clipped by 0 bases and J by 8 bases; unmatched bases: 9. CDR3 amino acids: CASSVGLTGVEEKLFF. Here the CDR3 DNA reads TGTGCCAGCAGCGTAGGGTTGACAGGGGTAGAGGAAAAACTGTTTTTT.

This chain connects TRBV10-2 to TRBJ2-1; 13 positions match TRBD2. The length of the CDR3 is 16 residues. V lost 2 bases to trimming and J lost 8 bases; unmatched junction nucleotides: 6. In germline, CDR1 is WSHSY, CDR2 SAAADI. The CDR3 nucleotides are TGCGCCAGCAGTGAGACTAGCGGGGGGGCGCTCGATGAGCAGTTCTTC. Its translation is CASSETSGGALDEQFF.

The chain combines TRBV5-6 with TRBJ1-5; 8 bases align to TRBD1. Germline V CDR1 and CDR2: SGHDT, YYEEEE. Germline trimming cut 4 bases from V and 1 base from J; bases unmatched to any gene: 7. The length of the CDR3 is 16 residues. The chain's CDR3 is CASSPAGTGSNQPQHF. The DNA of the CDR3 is TGTGCCAGCAGCCCCGCCGGGACAGGAAGCAATCAGCCCCAGCATTTT.

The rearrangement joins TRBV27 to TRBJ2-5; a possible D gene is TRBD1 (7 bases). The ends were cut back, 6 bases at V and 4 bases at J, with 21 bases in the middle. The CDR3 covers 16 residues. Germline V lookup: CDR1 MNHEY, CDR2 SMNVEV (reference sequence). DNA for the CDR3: TGTGCCAGCAGAATCGGCGCCGGGACAGCGGGAGAGACCCAGTACTTC. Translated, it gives CASRIGAGTAGETQYF.

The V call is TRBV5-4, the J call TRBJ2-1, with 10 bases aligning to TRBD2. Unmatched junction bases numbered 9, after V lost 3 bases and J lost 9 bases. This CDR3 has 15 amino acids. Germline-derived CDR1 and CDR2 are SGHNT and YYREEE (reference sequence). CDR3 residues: CASSSSSGGPGEQFF. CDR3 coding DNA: TGTGCCAGCAGCTCCAGTAGCGGGGGGCCCGGTGAGCAGTTCTTC.

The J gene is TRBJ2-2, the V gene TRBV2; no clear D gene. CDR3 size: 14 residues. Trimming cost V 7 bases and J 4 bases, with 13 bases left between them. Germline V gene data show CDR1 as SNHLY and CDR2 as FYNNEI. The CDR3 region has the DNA TGTGCCAGCACTAAAGGCCAGGCCACCGGGGAGCTGTTTTTT. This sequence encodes CASTKGQATGELFF.

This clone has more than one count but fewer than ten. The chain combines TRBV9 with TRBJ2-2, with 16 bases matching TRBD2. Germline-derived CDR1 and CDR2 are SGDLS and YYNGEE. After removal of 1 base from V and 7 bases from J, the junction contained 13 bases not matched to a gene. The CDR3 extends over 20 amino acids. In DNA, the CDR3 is TGTGCCAGCAGCGTAAACGTTCAGGGACTAGCGGGGGGGCAGGACGGGGAGCTGTTTTTT. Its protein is CASSVNVQGLAGGQDGELFF.

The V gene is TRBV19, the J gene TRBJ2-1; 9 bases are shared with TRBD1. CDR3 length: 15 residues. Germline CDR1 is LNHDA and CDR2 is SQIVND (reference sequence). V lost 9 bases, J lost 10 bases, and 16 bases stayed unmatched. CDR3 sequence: CASTQGASSLREQFF. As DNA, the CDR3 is TGTGCCAGCACACAGGGGGCGTCAAGTTTGAGAGAGCAGTTCTTC. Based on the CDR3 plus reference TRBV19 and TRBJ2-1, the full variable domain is DGGITQSPKYLFRKEGQNVTLSCEQNLNHDAMYWYRQDPGQGLRLIYYSQIVNDFQKGDIAEGYSVSREKKESFPLTVTSAQKNPTAFYLCASTQGASSLREQFFGPGTRLTVL.

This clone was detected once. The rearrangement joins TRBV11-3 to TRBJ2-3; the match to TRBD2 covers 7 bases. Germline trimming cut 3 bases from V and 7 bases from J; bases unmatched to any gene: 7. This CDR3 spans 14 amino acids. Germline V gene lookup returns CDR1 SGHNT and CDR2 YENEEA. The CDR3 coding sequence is TGTGCCAGCAGCTTGGGCCCTAGCGGCAATACGCAGTATTTT. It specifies CASSLGPSGNTQYF.

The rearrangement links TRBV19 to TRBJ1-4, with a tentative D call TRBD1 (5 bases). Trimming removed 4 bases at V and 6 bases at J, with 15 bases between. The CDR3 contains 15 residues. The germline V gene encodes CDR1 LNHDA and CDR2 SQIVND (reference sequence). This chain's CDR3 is CASSTRAVVDEKLFF. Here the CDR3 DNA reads TGTGCCAGTAGTACCAGGGCGGTAGTCGATGAAAAACTGTTTTTT.

CDR3 coding DNA: TGTGCCAGCAGTTTAGCGGGGTCCCCCACAGATACGCAGTATTTT. Protein sequence: CASSLAGSPTDTQYF. The chain links TRBV6-6 to TRBJ2-3, with 8 positions matching TRBD2. V lost 4 bases to trimming and J lost 2 bases; unmatched junction nucleotides: 5. The CDR3 length is 15 residues. Germline V gene sequence: CDR1 MNHNY, CDR2 SVGAGI (reference sequence).

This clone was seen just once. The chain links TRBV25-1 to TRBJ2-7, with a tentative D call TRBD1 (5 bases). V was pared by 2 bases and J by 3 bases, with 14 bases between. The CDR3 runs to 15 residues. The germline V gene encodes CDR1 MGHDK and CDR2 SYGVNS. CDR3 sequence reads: CASSEPGIHGYEQYF. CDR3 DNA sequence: TGTGCCAGCAGTGAACCAGGGATCCACGGCTACGAGCAGTACTTC.

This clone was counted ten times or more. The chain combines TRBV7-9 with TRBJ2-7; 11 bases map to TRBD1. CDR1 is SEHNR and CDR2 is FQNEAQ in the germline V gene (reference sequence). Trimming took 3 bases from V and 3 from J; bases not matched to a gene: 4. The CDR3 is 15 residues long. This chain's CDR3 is CASSFWDRGNYEQYF. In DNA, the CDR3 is TGTGCCAGCAGCTTCTGGGACAGGGGGAACTACGAGCAGTACTTC.

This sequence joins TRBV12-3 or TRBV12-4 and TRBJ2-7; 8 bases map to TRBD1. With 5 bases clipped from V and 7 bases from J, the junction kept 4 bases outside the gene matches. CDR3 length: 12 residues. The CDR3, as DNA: TGTGCCAGCAGTATTGGACAGGGAGAGCAGTACTTC. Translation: CASSIGQGEQYF.

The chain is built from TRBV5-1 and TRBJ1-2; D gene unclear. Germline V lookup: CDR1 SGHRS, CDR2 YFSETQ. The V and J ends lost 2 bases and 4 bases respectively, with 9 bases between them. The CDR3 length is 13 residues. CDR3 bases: TGCGCCAGCAGCTTAGAACAGTTCTATGGCTACACCTTC. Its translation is CASSLEQFYGYTF.

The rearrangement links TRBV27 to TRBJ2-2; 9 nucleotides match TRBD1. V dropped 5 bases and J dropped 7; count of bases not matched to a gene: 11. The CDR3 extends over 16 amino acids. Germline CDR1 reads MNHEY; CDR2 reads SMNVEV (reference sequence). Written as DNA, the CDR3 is TGTGCCAGCAGTGCAACAGGGGGCTTTATGGTCGGGGAGCTGTTTTTT. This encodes CASSATGGFMVGELFF.

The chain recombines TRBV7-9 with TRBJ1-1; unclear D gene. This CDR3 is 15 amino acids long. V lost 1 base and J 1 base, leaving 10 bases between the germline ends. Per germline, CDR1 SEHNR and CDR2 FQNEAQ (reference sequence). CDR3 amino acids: CASSLVLAPNTEAFF. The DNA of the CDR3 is TGTGCCAGCAGCTTAGTGCTCGCGCCGAACACTGAAGCTTTCTTT.

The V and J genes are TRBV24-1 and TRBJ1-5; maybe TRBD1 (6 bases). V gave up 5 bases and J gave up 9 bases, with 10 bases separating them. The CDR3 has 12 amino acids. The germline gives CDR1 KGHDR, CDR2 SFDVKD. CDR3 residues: CATSAGVTPQHF. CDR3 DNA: TGTGCCACCAGTGCAGGGGTAACGCCCCAGCATTTT.

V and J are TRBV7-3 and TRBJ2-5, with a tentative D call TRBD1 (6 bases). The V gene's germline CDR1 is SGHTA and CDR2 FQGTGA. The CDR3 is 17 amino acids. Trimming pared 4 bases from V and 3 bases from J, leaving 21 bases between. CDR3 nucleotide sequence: TGTGCCAGCAGCTCCGGGGACCCTTTAGGGGGAGAAGAGACCCAGTACTTC. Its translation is CASSSGDPLGGEETQYF.